The rows below give T cell receptor beta chains drawn from one sample of a study of shared clonotypes between healthy human individuals. TCRdb keeps only in-frame clones here, not all; method: immunoSEQ multiplex PCR. The sample lists under 700,000 clones, about 95% occurring once. Sequencing was performed on naive CD8+ T cells sorted from blood. All receptors derive from a woman under 40 in good health. CDR3s include the opening cysteine and the closing phenylalanine or tryptophan. Fields, in order: J gene, clone size, V gene, D gene, CDR3 protein, CDR3 DNA. D genes are given only for firm matches. Only part of the rows carry a size: once, few, many, or a class if the clone is expanded.

TRBJ2-2 | . | TRBV5-4 | . | CASSSSIAGELFF | TGTGCCAGCAGTTCCAGTATCGCCGGGGAGCTGTTTTTT
TRBJ1-5 | . | TRBV4-1 | . | CASSPRQDYSNQPQHF | TGCGCCAGCAGCCCCCGACAGGATTATAGCAATCAGCCCCAGCATTTT
TRBJ2-5 | . | TRBV27 | . | CASTRIGAETQYF | TGTGCCAGCACCCGGATCGGGGCAGAGACCCAGTACTTC
TRBJ2-1 | . | TRBV7-9 | . | CASSWMVDEQFF | TGTGCCAGCAGCTGGATGGTCGATGAGCAGTTCTTC
TRBJ2-1 | . | TRBV9 | . | CASSVAHSLGSYNEQFF | TGTGCCAGCAGCGTAGCCCATAGCTTGGGCTCCTACAATGAGCAGTTCTTC
TRBJ1-2 | . | TRBV5-6 | TRBD1 | CASSAGGQGLWGYTF | TGTGCCAGCAGCGCCGGGGGACAGGGTCTTTGGGGCTACACCTTC
TRBJ2-3 | . | TRBV28 | . | CASSWDGTDTQYF | TGTGCCAGCAGTTGGGATGGTACAGATACGCAGTATTTT
TRBJ2-7 | . | TRBV27 | TRBD2 | CASSFGSGSIEQYF | TGTGCCAGCAGTTTTGGTAGCGGGAGTATCGAGCAGTACTTC
TRBJ2-7 | . | TRBV27 | . | CASSLTPGGAYEQYF | TGTGCCAGCAGTTTGACCCCAGGCGGTGCATACGAGCAGTACTTC
TRBJ1-2 | . | TRBV9 | TRBD1 | CASSVARDRGYYGYTF | TGTGCCAGCAGCGTAGCTCGGGACAGGGGATACTATGGCTACACCTTC
TRBJ2-7 | . | TRBV7-8 | . | CASSLAGTPLSYEQYF | TGTGCCAGCAGCTTGGCCGGGACACCCCTCTCCTACGAGCAGTACTTC
TRBJ1-1 | . | TRBV28 | . | CASSPRSWENTEAFF | TGTGCCAGCAGTCCGCGGTCGTGGGAGAACACTGAAGCTTTCTTT
TRBJ2-3 | . | TRBV14 | . | CASSAISTDTQYF | TGTGCCAGCAGCGCTATAAGCACAGATACGCAGTATTTT
TRBJ2-7 | . | TRBV29-1 | . | CSVLDEDGYEQYF | TGCAGCGTGTTGGACGAGGACGGCTACGAGCAGTACTTC
TRBJ2-5 | once | TRBV13 | . | CASTNERQETQYF | TGTGCCAGCACCAATGAGAGACAAGAGACCCAGTACTTC
TRBJ2-2 | . | TRBV5-4 | . | CASSSDRNTGELFF | TGTGCCAGCAGCTCGGACAGGAACACCGGGGAGCTGTTTTTT
TRBJ1-1 | few | TRBV9 | . | CASSVEGGMNTEAFF | TGTGCCAGCAGCGTAGAGGGGGGGATGAACACTGAAGCTTTCTTT
TRBJ2-7 | . | TRBV7-9 | . | CASSRTDTVYEQYF | TGTGCCAGCAGCAGGACCGACACTGTCTACGAGCAGTACTTC
TRBJ2-7 | . | TRBV13 | . | CASSLGQGYEQYF | TGTGCCAGCAGCTTAGGTCAGGGCTACGAGCAGTACTTC
TRBJ1-2 | few | TRBV5-6 | TRBD1 | CASSLPGTGIYGYTF | TGTGCCAGCAGCTTGCCCGGGACAGGGATCTATGGCTACACCTTC
TRBJ1-2 | . | TRBV6-5 | . | CASSSTGTYGYTF | TGTGCCAGCAGCTCCACGGGGACCTATGGCTACACCTTC
TRBJ1-2 | once | TRBV2 | TRBD1 | CASSSATDRASTPGYTF | TGTGCCAGCAGTTCTGCTACCGACAGGGCATCGACCCCTGGCTACACCTTC
TRBJ2-7 | . | TRBV4-1 | . | CASSQEVRGYEQYF | TGCGCCAGCAGCCAAGAAGTCAGAGGCTACGAGCAGTACTTC
TRBJ2-1 | . | TRBV7-6 | TRBD1 | CASSLAVAPRTGFDEQFF | TGTGCCAGCAGCTTAGCGGTAGCCCCCCGGACAGGTTTTGATGAGCAGTTCTTC
TRBJ2-7 | . | TRBV29-1 | . | CSVGHNNEQYF | TGCAGCGTGGGACATAACAACGAGCAGTACTTC
TRBJ2-3 | once | TRBV11-2 | . | CASSLVSYSTDTQYF | TGTGCCAGCAGCTTAGTTAGTTATAGCACAGATACGCAGTATTTT
TRBJ2-3 | . | TRBV29-1 | TRBD1 | CSVGQGSGTDTQYF | TGCAGCGTCGGACAGGGGTCTGGCACAGATACGCAGTATTTT
TRBJ2-1 | . | TRBV19 | . | CASSIGGRNEQFF | TGTGCCAGTAGTATTGGGGGGCGCAATGAGCAGTTCTTC
TRBJ1-2 | . | TRBV28 | . | CASSLSGNYGYTF | TGTGCCAGCAGTTTATCAGGCAACTATGGCTACACCTTC